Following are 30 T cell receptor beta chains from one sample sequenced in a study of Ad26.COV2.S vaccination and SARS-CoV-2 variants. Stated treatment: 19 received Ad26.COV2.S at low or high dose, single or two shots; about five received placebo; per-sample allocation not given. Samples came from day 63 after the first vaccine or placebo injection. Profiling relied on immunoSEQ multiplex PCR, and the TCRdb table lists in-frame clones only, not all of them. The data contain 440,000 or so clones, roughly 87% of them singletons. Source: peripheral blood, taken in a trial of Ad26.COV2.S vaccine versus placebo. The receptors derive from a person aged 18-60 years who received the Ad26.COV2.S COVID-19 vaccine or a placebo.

For the CDR3, the DNA is TGTGCCAGCACAGACAGGGGCGAGACCCAGTACTTC. It encodes CASTDRGETQYF. The chain joins TRBV27 to TRBJ2-5; TRBD1 aligns across 8 bases. This CDR3 has 12 residues. With V trimmed by 7 bases and J by 5 bases, 3 bases remained unmatched. Germline V gene sequence: CDR1 MNHEY, CDR2 SMNVEV (reference sequence).

The CDR3 sequence: CASSQVADRGNIEQFF. In DNA, the CDR3 is TGCGCCAGCAGCCAAGTTGCGGACAGGGGGAATATTGAGCAGTTCTTC. V and J are TRBV4-1 and TRBJ2-1; 10 bases fit TRBD1. V lost 1 base to trimming and J lost 9 bases; unmatched junction nucleotides: 9. There are 16 residues in the CDR3. Germline V lookup: CDR1 MGHRA, CDR2 YSYEKL.

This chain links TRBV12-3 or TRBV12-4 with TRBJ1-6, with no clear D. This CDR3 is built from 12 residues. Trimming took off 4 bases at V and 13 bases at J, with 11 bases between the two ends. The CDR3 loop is CASSSSVGPLHF. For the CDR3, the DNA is TGTGCCAGCAGTTCCTCGGTGGGGCCCCTCCACTTT.

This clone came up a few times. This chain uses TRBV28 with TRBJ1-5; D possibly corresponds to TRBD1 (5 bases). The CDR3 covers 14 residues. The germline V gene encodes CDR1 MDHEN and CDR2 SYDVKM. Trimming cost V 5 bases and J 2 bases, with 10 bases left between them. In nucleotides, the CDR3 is TGTGCCAGCAGTCTGACCAGGGGCAATCAGCCCCAGCATTTT. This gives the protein CASSLTRGNQPQHF.

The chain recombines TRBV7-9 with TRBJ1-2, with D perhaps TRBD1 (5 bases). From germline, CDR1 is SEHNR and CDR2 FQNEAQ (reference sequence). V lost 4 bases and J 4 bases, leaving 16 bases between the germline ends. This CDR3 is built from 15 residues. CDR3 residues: CASSSTSGGTYGYTF. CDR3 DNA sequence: TGTGCCAGCAGCTCCACCTCGGGGGGAACCTATGGCTACACCTTC.

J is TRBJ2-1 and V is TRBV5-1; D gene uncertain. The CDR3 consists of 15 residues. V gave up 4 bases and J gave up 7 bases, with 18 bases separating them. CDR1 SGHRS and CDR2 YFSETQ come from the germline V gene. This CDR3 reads CASSADQGRWNEQFF. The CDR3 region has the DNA TGCGCCAGCAGCGCGGACCAAGGACGGTGGAATGAGCAGTTCTTC.

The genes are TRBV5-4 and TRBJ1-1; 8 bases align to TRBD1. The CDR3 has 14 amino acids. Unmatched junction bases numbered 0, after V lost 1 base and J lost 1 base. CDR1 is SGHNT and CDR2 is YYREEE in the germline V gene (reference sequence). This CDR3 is CASSLTGGNTEAFF. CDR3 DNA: TGTGCCAGCAGCTTGACAGGGGGGAACACTGAAGCTTTCTTT.

CDR3 protein: CASSESRKNNYGYTF. The CDR3 DNA sequence: TGCGCCAGCAGTGAGTCAAGGAAGAACAACTATGGCTACACCTTC. The V call is TRBV10-2, the J call TRBJ1-2; unclear D gene. V was shortened by 0 bases and J by 2 bases, with 10 bases between the two germline ends. Germline assignment: CDR1 WSHSY and CDR2 SAAADI. The CDR3 loop spans 15 amino acids.

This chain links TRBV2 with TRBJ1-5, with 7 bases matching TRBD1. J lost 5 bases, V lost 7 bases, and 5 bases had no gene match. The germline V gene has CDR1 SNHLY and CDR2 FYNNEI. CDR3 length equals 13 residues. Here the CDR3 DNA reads TGTGCCAGCAAGGGACAGCCCCATCAGCCCCAGCATTTT. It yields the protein CASKGQPHQPQHF.

The CDR3 DNA is TGTGCCAGCAGTTTAGGGTCAGGACGCTACGAGCAGTACTTC. Its translation is CASSLGSGRYEQYF. V and J are TRBV27 and TRBJ2-7; no clear D gene. V lost 2 bases, J lost 3 bases, and 11 bases lay in between. This CDR3 comprises 14 residues. In germline, CDR1 is MNHEY, CDR2 SMNVEV (reference sequence).

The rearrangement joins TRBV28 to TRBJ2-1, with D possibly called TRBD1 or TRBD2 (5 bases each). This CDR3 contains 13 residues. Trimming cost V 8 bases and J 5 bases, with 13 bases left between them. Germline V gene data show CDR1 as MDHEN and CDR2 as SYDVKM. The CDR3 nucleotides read TGTGCCAGCCGCCCAGGGCGGGACAATGAGCAGTTCTTC. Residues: CASRPGRDNEQFF.

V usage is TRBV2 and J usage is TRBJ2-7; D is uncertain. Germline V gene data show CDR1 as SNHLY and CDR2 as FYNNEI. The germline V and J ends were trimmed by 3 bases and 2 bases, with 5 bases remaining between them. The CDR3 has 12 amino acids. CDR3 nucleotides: TGTGCCAGCAGTGACGGCACCTACGAGCAGTACTTC. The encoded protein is CASSDGTYEQYF. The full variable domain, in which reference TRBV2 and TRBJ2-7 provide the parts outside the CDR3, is EPEVTQTPSHQVTQMGQEVILRCVPISNHLYFYWYRQILGQKVEFLVSFYNNEISEKSEIFDDQFSVERPDGSNFTLKIRSTKLEDSAMYFCASSDGTYEQYFGPGTRLTVT.

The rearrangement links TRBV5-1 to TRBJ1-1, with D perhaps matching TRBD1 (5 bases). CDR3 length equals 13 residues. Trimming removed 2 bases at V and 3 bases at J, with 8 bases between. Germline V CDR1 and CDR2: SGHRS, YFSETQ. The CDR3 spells CASSFRVDTEAFF. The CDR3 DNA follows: TGCGCCAGCAGCTTCAGGGTCGACACTGAAGCTTTCTTT. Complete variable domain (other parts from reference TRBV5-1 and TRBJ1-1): KAGVTQTPRYLIKTRGQQVTLSCSPISGHRSVSWYQQTPGQGLQFLFEYFSETQRNKGNFPGRFSGRQFSNSRSEMNVSTLELGDSALYLCASSFRVDTEAFFGQGTRLTVV.

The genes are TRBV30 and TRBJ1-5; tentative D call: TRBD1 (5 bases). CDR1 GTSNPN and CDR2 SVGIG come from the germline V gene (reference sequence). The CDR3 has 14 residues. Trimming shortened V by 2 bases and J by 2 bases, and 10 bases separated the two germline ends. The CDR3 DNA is TGTGCCTGGAGTACACGGGACGGCAATCAGCCCCAGCATTTT. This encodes CAWSTRDGNQPQHF. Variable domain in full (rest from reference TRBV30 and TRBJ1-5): SQTIHQWPATLVQPVGSPLSLECTVEGTSNPNLYWYRQAAGRGLQLLFYSVGIGQISSEVPQNLSASRPQDRQFILSSKKLLLSDSGFYLCAWSTRDGNQPQHFGDGTRLSIL.

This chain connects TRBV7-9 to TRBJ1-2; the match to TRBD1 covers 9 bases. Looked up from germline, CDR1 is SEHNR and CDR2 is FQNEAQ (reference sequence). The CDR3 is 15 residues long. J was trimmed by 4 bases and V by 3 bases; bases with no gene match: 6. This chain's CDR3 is CASSFWTGALYGYTF. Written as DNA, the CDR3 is TGTGCCAGCAGCTTTTGGACAGGGGCTCTCTATGGCTACACCTTC.

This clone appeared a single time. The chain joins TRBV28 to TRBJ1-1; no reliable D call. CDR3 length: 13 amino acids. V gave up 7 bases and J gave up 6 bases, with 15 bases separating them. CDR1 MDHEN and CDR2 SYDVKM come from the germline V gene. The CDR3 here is CASTKHGKPEAFF. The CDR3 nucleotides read TGTGCCAGCACCAAACATGGGAAACCTGAAGCTTTCTTT.

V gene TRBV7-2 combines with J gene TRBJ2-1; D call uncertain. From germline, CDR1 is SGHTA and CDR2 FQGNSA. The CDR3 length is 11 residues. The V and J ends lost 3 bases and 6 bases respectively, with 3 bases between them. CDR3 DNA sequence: TGTGCCAGCAGCTTTTCCAATGAGCAGTTCTTC. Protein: CASSFSNEQFF.

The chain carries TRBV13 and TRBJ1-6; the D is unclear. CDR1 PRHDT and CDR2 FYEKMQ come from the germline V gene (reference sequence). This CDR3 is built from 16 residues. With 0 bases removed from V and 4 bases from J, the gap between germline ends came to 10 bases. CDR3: CASSLGRPVYNSPLHF. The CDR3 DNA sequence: TGTGCCAGCAGCTTAGGCAGGCCCGTTTATAATTCACCCCTCCACTTT.

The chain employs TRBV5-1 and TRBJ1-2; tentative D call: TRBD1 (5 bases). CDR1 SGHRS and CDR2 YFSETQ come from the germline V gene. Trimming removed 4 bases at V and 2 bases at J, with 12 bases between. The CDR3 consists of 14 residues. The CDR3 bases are TGCGCCAGCAGCCGAGGGGCCCCGAACTATGGCTACACCTTC. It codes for CASSRGAPNYGYTF.

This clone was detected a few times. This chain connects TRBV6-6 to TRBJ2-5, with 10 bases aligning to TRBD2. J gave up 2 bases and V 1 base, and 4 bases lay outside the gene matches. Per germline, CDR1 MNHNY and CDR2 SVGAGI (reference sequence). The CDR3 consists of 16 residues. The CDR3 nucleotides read TGTGCCAGCAGTTACTGGGCTAGCGGGAGACAAGAGACCCAGTACTTC. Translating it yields CASSYWASGRQETQYF.

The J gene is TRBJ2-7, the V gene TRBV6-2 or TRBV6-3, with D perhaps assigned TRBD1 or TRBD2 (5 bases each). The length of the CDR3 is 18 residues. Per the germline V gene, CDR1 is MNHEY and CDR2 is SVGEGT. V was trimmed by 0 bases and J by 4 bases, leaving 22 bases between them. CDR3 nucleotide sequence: TGTGCCAGCAGTTACTCGCTAGGAAGGCGGCAGGGAGCGTACGAGCAGTACTTC. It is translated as CASSYSLGRRQGAYEQYF.

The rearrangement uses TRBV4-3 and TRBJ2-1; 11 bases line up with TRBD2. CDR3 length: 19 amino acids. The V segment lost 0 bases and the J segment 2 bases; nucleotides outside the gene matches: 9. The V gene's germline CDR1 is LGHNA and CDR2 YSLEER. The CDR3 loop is CASSQDSPSGGTPYNEQFF. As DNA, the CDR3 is TGCGCCAGCAGCCAAGATTCCCCTAGCGGGGGGACACCCTACAATGAGCAGTTCTTC.

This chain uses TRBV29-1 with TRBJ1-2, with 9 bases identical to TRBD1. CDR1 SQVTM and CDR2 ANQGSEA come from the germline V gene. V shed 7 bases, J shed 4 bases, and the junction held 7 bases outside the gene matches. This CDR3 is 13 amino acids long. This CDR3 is CSATGTGLYGYTF. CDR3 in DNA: TGCAGCGCAACCGGGACAGGGCTCTATGGCTACACCTTC. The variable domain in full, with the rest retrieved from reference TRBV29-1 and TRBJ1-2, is SAVISQKPSRDICQRGTSLTIQCQVDSQVTMMFWYRQQPGQSLTLIATANQGSEATYESGFVIDKFPISRPNLTFSTLTVSNMSPEDSSIYLCSATGTGLYGYTFGSGTRLTVV.

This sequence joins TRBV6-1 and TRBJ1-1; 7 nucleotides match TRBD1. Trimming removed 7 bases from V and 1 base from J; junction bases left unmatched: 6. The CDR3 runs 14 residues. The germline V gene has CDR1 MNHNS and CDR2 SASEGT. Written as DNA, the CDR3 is TGTGCCAGCACTCGTGGGACAGCGAACACTGAAGCTTTCTTT. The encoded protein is CASTRGTANTEAFF.

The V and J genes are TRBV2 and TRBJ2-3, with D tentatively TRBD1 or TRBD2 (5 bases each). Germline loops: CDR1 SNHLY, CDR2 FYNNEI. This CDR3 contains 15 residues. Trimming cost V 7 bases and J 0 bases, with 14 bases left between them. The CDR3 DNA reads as TGTGCCAGCACCCCACACGGGGCAAGCACAGATACGCAGTATTTT. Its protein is CASTPHGASTDTQYF.

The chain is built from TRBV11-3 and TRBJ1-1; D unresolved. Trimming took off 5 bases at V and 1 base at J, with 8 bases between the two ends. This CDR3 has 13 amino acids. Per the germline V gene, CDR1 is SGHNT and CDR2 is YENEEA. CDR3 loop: CASSLLENTEAFF. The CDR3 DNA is TGTGCCAGCAGCCTCCTAGAGAACACTGAAGCTTTCTTT.

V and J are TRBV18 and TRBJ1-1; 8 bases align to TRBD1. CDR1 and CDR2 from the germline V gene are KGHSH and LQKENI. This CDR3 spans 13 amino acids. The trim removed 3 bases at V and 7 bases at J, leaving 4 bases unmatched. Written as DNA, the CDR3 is TGTGCCAGCTCACCGCAGGGGGCCGGTGAAGCTTTCTTT. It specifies CASSPQGAGEAFF.

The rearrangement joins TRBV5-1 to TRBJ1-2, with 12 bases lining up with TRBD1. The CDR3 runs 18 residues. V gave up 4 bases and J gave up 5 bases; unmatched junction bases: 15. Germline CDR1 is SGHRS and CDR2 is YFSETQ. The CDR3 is CASSLGTGGADSMYGYTF. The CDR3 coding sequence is TGCGCCAGCAGCCTGGGGACAGGGGGCGCCGACTCTATGTATGGCTACACCTTC.

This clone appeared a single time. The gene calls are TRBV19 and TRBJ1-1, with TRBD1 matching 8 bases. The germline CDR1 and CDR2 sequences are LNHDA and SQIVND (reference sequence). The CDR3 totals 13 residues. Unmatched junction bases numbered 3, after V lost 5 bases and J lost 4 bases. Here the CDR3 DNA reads TGTGCCAGTAGTCCAGGGGGCCTCACTGAAGCTTTCTTT. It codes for CASSPGGLTEAFF.

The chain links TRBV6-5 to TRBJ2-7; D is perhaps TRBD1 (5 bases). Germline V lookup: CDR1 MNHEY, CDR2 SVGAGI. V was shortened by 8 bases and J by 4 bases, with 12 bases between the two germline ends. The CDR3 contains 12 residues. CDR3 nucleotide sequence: TGTGCCAGCCAGGGTCTGTTTTACGAGCAGTACTTC. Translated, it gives CASQGLFYEQYF.